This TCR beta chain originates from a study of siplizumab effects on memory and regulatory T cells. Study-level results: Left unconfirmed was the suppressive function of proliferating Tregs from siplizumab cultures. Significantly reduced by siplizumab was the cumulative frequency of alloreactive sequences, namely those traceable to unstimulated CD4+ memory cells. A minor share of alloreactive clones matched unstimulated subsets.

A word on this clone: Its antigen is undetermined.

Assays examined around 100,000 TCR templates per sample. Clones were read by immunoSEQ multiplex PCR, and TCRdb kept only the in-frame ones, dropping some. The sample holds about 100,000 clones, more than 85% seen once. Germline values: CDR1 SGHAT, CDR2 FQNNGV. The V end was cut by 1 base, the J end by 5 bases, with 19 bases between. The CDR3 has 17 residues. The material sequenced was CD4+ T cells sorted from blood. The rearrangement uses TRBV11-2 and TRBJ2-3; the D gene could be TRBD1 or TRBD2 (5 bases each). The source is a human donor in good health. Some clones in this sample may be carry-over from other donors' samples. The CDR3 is CASSLAGGTGLRDTQYF. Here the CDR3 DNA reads TGTGCCAGCAGCTTAGCTGGAGGAACAGGTTTGAGAGATACGCAGTATTTT.